This T cell receptor beta chain was sequenced for a study of beta chain features in type 1 diabetes. Overall study results and limits: Researchers report that Type 1 diabetes patients had moderately but significantly shorter TCRB CDR3s across all four CD4+ subsets. Over-representation of high TCR-expressing cells was a possible consequence of cDNA sequencing.

Sequenced material consisted of expressed TCRB transcripts (all of the isolated RNA was reverse transcribed). Data came from immunoSEQ multiplex PCR; TCRdb stores just in-frame clones and leaves some out. This repertoire shows hundreds of thousands of clones, 13% found once; its top ten account for approximately 0.022%. The table lists this clone with a few counts. Antigen specificity is unknown. The CDR3 spans 14 residues. Trimming cost V 6 bases and J 2 bases, with 14 bases left between them. Per germline, CDR1 MGHDK and CDR2 SYGVNS. This TCR was sampled from a man aged 18 to 30 with type 1 diabetes. The chain carries TRBV25-1 and TRBJ2-7; D may correspond to TRBD1 or TRBD2 (5 bases each). What was sequenced was naive CD4+ T cells from blood. CDR3 DNA sequence: TGTGCCAGCAGGACCCCGGGGACCACCTACGAGCAGTACTTC. It is translated as CASRTPGTTYEQYF.